This entry is about one TCR beta chain. Its target is not known. This record comes from a study of post-analysis software for immune sequencing data. Overall study context: Clinical courses comprised relapsing-remitting, secondary progressive and progressive-relapsing multiple sclerosis. Notes on the study in general: About 5 TRBV segments were more frequent in patients than controls; TRBV5-6, TRBV5-1 and TRBV20-1 belonged to this group.

Unique molecular identifiers featured in each of the TCR beta cDNA libraries. T cells numbering about 0.9 to 11 million yielded cDNA molecules that totaled about 500,000. TCRdb fed the PCR reads into MiXCR, producing one record per CDR3 protein. The table has about 430,000 distinct CDR3 sequences, 30% to 45% seen once. V dropped 1 base and J dropped 6 bases, with 14 bases sitting between them. The CDR3 has 14 amino acids. Germline V gene lookup returns CDR1 SGHKS and CDR2 YYEKEE (reference sequence). This rearrangement joins TRBV5-5 to TRBJ2-7; possible D gene TRBD1, 5 bases. The receptor comes from a girl aged 2 to 10 with multiple sclerosis. Material: blood. Written as DNA, the CDR3 is TGTGCCAGCAGCTTGCGCAGGGCGGTACGCGAGCAGTACTTC. Amino acids: CASSLRRAVREQYF.